The rows below give T cell receptor beta chains drawn from one sample of a study of post-analysis software for immune sequencing data. TCRdb reprocessed the PCR reads via MiXCR and lists one record per CDR3 protein. Here the sample spans about 820,000 distinct CDR3 sequences, about 57% being singletons. What was sequenced was blood. These receptors were taken from a girl between 5 and 17 years old with multiple sclerosis. CDR3s include the opening cysteine and the closing phenylalanine or tryptophan.

V gene	J gene	CDR3 protein
TRBV12-3/TRBV12-4	.	CASSEAGGPYNEQYF
TRBV5-1	TRBJ2-1	CTSSLAQGLYNEQFF
TRBV20-1	TRBJ2-1	CSARGGSVEQFF
TRBV29-1	TRBJ2-7	CSAKGTGPYEQYF
TRBV15	.	CATSGLAGGYEQYF
TRBV13	TRBJ2-5	CASRATGKAQYF
TRBV2	TRBJ2-5	CASSEDLAGGRIQETQYF
TRBV11-3	TRBJ2-1	CASSLEWDRASEQFF
TRBV29-1	TRBJ2-5	CSTTLTPGGETQYF
TRBV20-1	TRBJ2-7	CSARVRTVPYEQYF
TRBV2	TRBJ2-7	CASTRLWASGSPREQYF
TRBV20-1	TRBJ2-3	CSARKAGGTDTQYF
TRBV7-8	TRBJ1-2	CASSLGQGAGDYGYTF
TRBV3-1	TRBJ1-6	CASSFGQFLSPLHF
TRBV10-3	TRBJ1-5	CAISEAPGTGGERGNQPQHF
TRBV20-1	TRBJ2-1	CSASGDGSYNEQFF
TRBV6-5	TRBJ2-5	CASSYGQGETQYF
TRBV9	TRBJ2-3	CANSVLSHRTDTQYF
TRBV10-3	TRBJ2-6	CAISATGRVKGSSGSGANVLTF
TRBV29-1	TRBJ2-3	CSVVMTVSTDTQYF
TRBV19	.	CASSIVGGGFNEQYF
TRBV5-1	TRBJ2-5	CASSLAPSGGVETQYF
TRBV29-1	TRBJ2-3	CSVEARSTDTQYF
TRBV13	TRBJ1-2	CASSRDSRYGYTF
TRBV12-3/TRBV12-4	TRBJ2-3	CASRREGRVKDTQYF
TRBV7-9	TRBJ2-7	CTSSFRTGTSGGSSYEQYF
TRBV6-5	TRBJ1-1	CASSRSVTEAFF
TRBV20-1	TRBJ2-1	CSAKKTSSYNEQFF